This T cell receptor (beta chain) was retrieved from a study of identical twins. One entry per CDR3 protein results from TCRdb running MiXCR on the 5' RACE reads. This table has 450,000 to 600,000 distinct CDR3 sequences, about 22% appearing once. The CDR3 runs 15 residues. Germline loops: CDR1 SQVTM, CDR2 ANQGSEA. The V end was cut by 5 bases, the J end by 0 bases, with 16 bases between. These data are also associated with another study on yellow fever vaccine responses in identical twins.

This sequence was found in a woman under 30 in good health. The sample consisted of CD4+ T cells sorted from blood. The chain links TRBV29-1 to TRBJ1-1; tentatively, D is TRBD1 (6 bases). The CDR3 bases are TGCAGCGTTAGGCGGGGGGCTGGGTTGAACACTGAAGCTTTCTTT. The encoded protein is CSVRRGAGLNTEAFF.